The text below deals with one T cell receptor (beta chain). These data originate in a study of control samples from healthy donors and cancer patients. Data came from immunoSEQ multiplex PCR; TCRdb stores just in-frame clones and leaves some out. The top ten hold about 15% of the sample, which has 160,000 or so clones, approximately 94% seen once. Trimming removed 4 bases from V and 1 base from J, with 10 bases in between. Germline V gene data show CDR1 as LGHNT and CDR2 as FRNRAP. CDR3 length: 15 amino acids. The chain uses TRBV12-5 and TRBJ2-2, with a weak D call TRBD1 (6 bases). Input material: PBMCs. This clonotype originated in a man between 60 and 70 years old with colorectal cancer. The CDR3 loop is CASGSPGQNTGELFF. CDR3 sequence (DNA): TGTGCTAGTGGTTCACCGGGACAGAACACCGGGGAGCTGTTTTTT.